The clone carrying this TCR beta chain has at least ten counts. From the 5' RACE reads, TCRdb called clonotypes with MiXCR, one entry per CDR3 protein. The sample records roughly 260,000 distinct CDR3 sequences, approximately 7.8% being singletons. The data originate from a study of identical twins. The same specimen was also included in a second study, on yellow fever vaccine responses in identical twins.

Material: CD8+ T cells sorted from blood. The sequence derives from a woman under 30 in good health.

CDR3 amino acids: CASSLSQGDEQYF. In nucleotides, the CDR3 is TGTGCCAGCAGCTTAAGCCAGGGGGACGAGCAGTACTTC. The chain carries TRBV13 and TRBJ2-7, with 7 nucleotides matching TRBD1. Looked up from germline, CDR1 is PRHDT and CDR2 is FYEKMQ (reference sequence). The CDR3 consists of 13 residues. J gave up 5 bases and V 2 bases, and 3 bases lay outside the gene matches.